Below are 29 T cell receptor beta chains sequenced from a single sample in a study of blood T cell repertoires in COVID-19. Clones were read by immunoSEQ multiplex PCR, and TCRdb kept only the in-frame ones, dropping some. The table has approximately 380,000 clones, around nine tenths seen once. Sequencing used PBMCs or T cells enriched from blood (not recorded which). The receptors come from a woman under 30 who had recovered from COVID-19.

V gene TRBV7-2 combines with J gene TRBJ2-1, with 11 bases lining up with TRBD2. CDR1 is SGHTA, CDR2 FQGNSA, per germline. The CDR3 consists of 16 residues. The ends lost 3 bases at V and 4 bases at J; junction bases unmatched: 5. CDR3 amino acids: CASSLGLAAFYNEQFF. The CDR3 nucleotides read TGTGCCAGCAGCTTGGGACTAGCGGCGTTTTACAATGAGCAGTTCTTC.

V gene TRBV10-3 combines with J gene TRBJ2-2, with TRBD1 matching 8 bases. The germline CDR1 and CDR2 sequences are ENHRY and SYGVKD. The CDR3 is 16 residues long. V lost 2 bases and J lost 0; bases outside the gene matches: 2. Here the CDR3 reads CAISELGQANTGELFF. The CDR3 nucleotides read TGTGCCATCAGTGAGCTGGGACAGGCGAACACCGGGGAGCTGTTTTTT.

This chain's CDR3 is CASSPDGQSNYGYTF. The DNA for the CDR3 is TGTGCCAGCAGCCCAGACGGACAGAGCAACTATGGCTACACCTTC. The gene calls are TRBV7-9 and TRBJ1-2; possible D gene TRBD1, 6 bases. The V end lost 5 bases, the J end lost 2 bases, and 15 bases lay between the germline ends. CDR1 is SEHNR and CDR2 is FQNEAQ in the germline V gene (reference sequence). The CDR3 has 15 residues.

The chain recombines TRBV7-9 with TRBJ1-1; 8 bases fit TRBD1. The germline CDR1 and CDR2 sequences are SEHNR and FQNEAQ (reference sequence). The CDR3 extends over 15 amino acids. The V segment lost 6 bases and the J segment 3 bases; nucleotides outside the gene matches: 9. CDR3 sequence reads: CASRLTGTGYTEAFF. CDR3 nucleotide sequence: TGTGCCAGCAGGTTAACCGGGACAGGATACACTGAAGCTTTCTTT.

This chain links TRBV28 with TRBJ1-1; D is unresolved. The CDR3 consists of 14 residues. The V and J ends lost 1 base and 4 bases respectively, with 10 bases between them. Germline assignment: CDR1 MDHEN and CDR2 SYDVKM. The CDR3: CASSLFRGSTEAFF. The DNA of the CDR3 is TGTGCCAGCAGTTTATTTCGAGGGAGCACTGAAGCTTTCTTT.

The chain uses TRBV6-5 and TRBJ2-3; 9 bases align to TRBD1. Germline V CDR1 and CDR2: MNHEY, SVGAGI. V lost 4 bases and J lost 1; bases outside the gene matches: 6. This CDR3 is 16 amino acids long. The DNA for the CDR3 is TGTGCCAGCAGTTCCGGGACAGGGAGACGCACAGATACGCAGTATTTT. Its translation is CASSSGTGRRTDTQYF.

The V call is TRBV11-2, the J call TRBJ2-5; D remains ambiguous. Germline V gene lookup returns CDR1 SGHAT and CDR2 FQNNGV. Trimming removed 4 bases from V and 0 bases from J, with 15 bases in between. CDR3 size: 16 residues. CDR3 amino acids: CASSYGVGLYQETQYF. The DNA of the CDR3 is TGTGCCAGCAGCTATGGCGTGGGCTTATACCAAGAGACCCAGTACTTC.

The genes are TRBV4-3 and TRBJ1-4; 7 nucleotides agree with TRBD1. Germline CDR1 reads LGHNA; CDR2 reads YSLEER. J lost 6 bases, V lost 9 bases, and 7 bases had no gene match. This CDR3 has 13 amino acids. The CDR3 spells CASQGGDDEKLFF. For the CDR3, the DNA is TGCGCCAGTCAGGGGGGAGACGATGAAAAACTGTTTTTT.

The chain is built from TRBV5-1 and TRBJ2-7; 8 positions agree with TRBD1. This CDR3 has 14 amino acids. After removal of 1 base from V and 5 bases from J, the junction contained 5 bases not matched to a gene. Germline V gene data show CDR1 as SGHRS and CDR2 as YFSETQ. The CDR3 coding sequence is TGCGCCAGCAGCTTGAGACAGGGGAAAAACGAGCAGTACTTC. It specifies CASSLRQGKNEQYF.

Only one count was recorded for this clone. The rearrangement links TRBV10-3 to TRBJ1-5, with D possibly matching TRBD1 (6 bases). Germline V gives CDR1 ENHRY, CDR2 SYGVKD. The V and J ends lost 2 bases and 5 bases respectively, with 16 bases between them. The length of the CDR3 is 16 residues. In nucleotides, the CDR3 is TGTGCCATCAGTGAGGGACAGAAGGGGGTCTATCAGCCCCAGCATTTT. This codes for CAISEGQKGVYQPQHF.

This clone was seen just once. The chain links TRBV9 to TRBJ1-2; possibly TRBD1 for D (5 bases). The ends were cut back, 4 bases at V and 4 bases at J, with 17 bases in the middle. The V gene's germline CDR1 is SGDLS and CDR2 YYNGEE. The CDR3 loop spans 15 amino acids. The CDR3 here is CASSPPGGAFYGYTF. The DNA for the CDR3 is TGTGCCAGCAGCCCACCTGGAGGGGCGTTCTATGGCTACACCTTC.

This chain joins TRBV7-8 and TRBJ2-7, with a possible D match to TRBD2 (5 bases). Trimming removed 1 base at V and 6 bases at J, with 13 bases between. Germline CDR1 is SGHVS and CDR2 is FQNEAQ. The CDR3 sequence is 14 residues long. The CDR3 coding sequence is TGTGCCAGCAGCTTAGGGGCGGGCCCCTCCGAGCAGTACTTC. This gives the protein CASSLGAGPSEQYF. The whole variable domain, filled in from reference TRBV7-8 and TRBJ2-7, reads GAGVSQSPRYKVAKRGQDVALRCDPISGHVSLFWYQQALGQGPEFLTYFQNEAQLDKSGLPSDRFFAERPEGSVSTLKIQRTQQEDSAVYLCASSLGAGPSEQYFGPGTRLTVT.

This clone was seen a handful of times. V gene TRBV7-9 combines with J gene TRBJ1-6; TRBD1 agrees at 10 bases. V gave up 2 bases and J gave up 7 bases; unmatched junction bases: 2. This CDR3 region has 15 residues. Looked up from germline, CDR1 is SEHNR and CDR2 is FQNEAQ (reference sequence). The CDR3, as DNA: TGTGCCAGCAGCTTACCGGGACAGGGGAATTCACCCCTCCACTTT. It codes for CASSLPGQGNSPLHF.

This clone was seen only a few times. This chain joins TRBV7-3 and TRBJ1-1; possible D gene TRBD1, 6 bases. From germline, CDR1 is SGHTA and CDR2 FQGTGA. Trimming shortened V by 4 bases and J by 6 bases, and 30 bases separated the two germline ends. The CDR3 is 19 amino acids. CDR3 sequence reads: CASSSGPLVLGAGSAEAFF. DNA of the CDR3: TGTGCCAGCAGCTCTGGACCCCTGGTTTTGGGGGCTGGTAGCGCTGAAGCTTTCTTT.

The CDR3 loop is CASSQGNQPQHF. The CDR3 DNA reads as TGTGCCAGCAGTCAGGGGAATCAGCCCCAGCATTTT. The chain is built from TRBV6-2 or TRBV6-3 and TRBJ1-5, with a weak D call TRBD1 (6 bases). This CDR3 is 12 amino acids long. Germline V lookup: CDR1 MNHEY, CDR2 SVGEGT. With 5 bases removed from V and 4 bases from J, the gap between germline ends came to 6 bases.

This chain links TRBV4-1 with TRBJ1-1; D possibly corresponds to TRBD1 (6 bases). The CDR3 consists of 17 residues. Germline V gene sequence: CDR1 MGHRA, CDR2 YSYEKL. Trimming stripped 0 bases from V and 0 bases from J, with 14 bases between. As DNA, the CDR3 is TGCGCCAGCAGCCAAGATTGGACAGAAATAATGAACACTGAAGCTTTCTTT. Amino acids: CASSQDWTEIMNTEAFF.

V and J are TRBV18 and TRBJ1-1; TRBD1 agrees at 11 bases. The trim removed 3 bases at V and 3 bases at J, leaving 9 bases unmatched. The germline gives CDR1 KGHSH, CDR2 LQKENI. This CDR3 region has 17 residues. CDR3 loop: CASSPPGTGGSYTEAFF. CDR3 in DNA: TGTGCCAGCTCACCTCCCGGGACAGGGGGTTCCTACACTGAAGCTTTCTTT.

V is TRBV9 and J is TRBJ1-4; 9 nucleotides match TRBD1. CDR1 and CDR2 from the germline V gene are SGDLS and YYNGEE. V was pared by 4 bases and J by 11 bases, with 3 bases of the junction left unmatched. The CDR3 is made up of 12 amino acids. For the CDR3, the DNA is TGTGCCAGCAGCAACGACAGGGGGAAACTGTTTTTT. Amino acid sequence: CASSNDRGKLFF.

This sequence joins TRBV5-5 and TRBJ2-7, with D possibly matching TRBD1 (6 bases). Trimming removed 0 bases from V and 2 bases from J, with 9 bases in between. Germline CDR1 SGHKS, CDR2 YYEKEE (reference sequence). CDR3 length: 14 residues. The CDR3 nucleotides read TGTGCCAGCAGCTTGGGACAGGTTACCTACGAGCAGTACTTC. The encoded protein is CASSLGQVTYEQYF.

The gene calls are TRBV2 and TRBJ1-1; tentatively, D is TRBD1 (5 bases). This CDR3 has 14 residues. Germline-derived CDR1 and CDR2 are SNHLY and FYNNEI. Trimming removed 4 bases from V and 8 bases from J, with 17 bases in between. The CDR3 loop is CASSGAGRAPEAFF. The DNA for the CDR3 is TGTGCCAGCAGTGGAGCGGGGCGCGCCCCCGAAGCTTTCTTT.

This clone was observed a handful of times. The rearrangement links TRBV6-2 or TRBV6-3 to TRBJ1-5; 10 bases map to TRBD1. V was pared by 2 bases and J by 7 bases, with 5 bases of the junction left unmatched. The CDR3 spans 15 residues. Per the germline V gene, CDR1 is MNHEY and CDR2 is SVGEGT. As DNA, the CDR3 is TGTGCCAGCAGTTACCCCGGGACAGGGGACCAGCCCCAGCATTTT. Translated, it gives CASSYPGTGDQPQHF.

The rearrangement joins TRBV7-3 to TRBJ2-3; D is possibly TRBD2 (5 bases). In germline, CDR1 is SGHTA, CDR2 FQGTGA. Trimming cost V 2 bases and J 3 bases, with 12 bases left between them. The CDR3 length is 15 residues. The CDR3 reads CASSLSDSFTDTQYF. DNA of the CDR3: TGTGCCAGCAGCTTATCGGACTCTTTTACAGATACGCAGTATTTT.

DNA for the CDR3: TGTGCCAGCAGCTTAGGTTGGGGCCTGAACACCGGGGAGCTGTTTTTT. It is translated as CASSLGWGLNTGELFF. The chain uses TRBV7-9 and TRBJ2-2, with D perhaps TRBD1 (5 bases). V was trimmed by 1 base and J by 1 base, leaving 10 bases between them. Germline V gene lookup returns CDR1 SEHNR and CDR2 FQNEAQ (reference sequence). This CDR3 has 16 amino acids. The variable domain in full, with the rest retrieved from reference TRBV7-9 and TRBJ2-2, is DTGVSQNPRHKITKRGQNVTFRCDPISEHNRLYWYRQTLGQGPEFLTYFQNEAQLEKSRLLSDRFSAERPKGSFSTLEIQRTEQGDSAMYLCASSLGWGLNTGELFFGEGSRLTVL.

This clone was observed once. The chain is built from TRBV19 and TRBJ1-3, with D possibly TRBD1 on 6 matching bases. The CDR3 runs to 16 residues. The V gene's germline CDR1 is LNHDA and CDR2 SQIVND (reference sequence). The germline V and J ends were trimmed by 10 bases and 1 base, with 20 bases remaining between them. CDR3 DNA sequence: TGTGCCACGGATGGAAACAGGGATCATTCTGGAAACACCATATATTTT. Amino acids: CATDGNRDHSGNTIYF.

The gene calls are TRBV18 and TRBJ2-7, with 11 nucleotides matching TRBD1. Germline assignment: CDR1 KGHSH and CDR2 LQKENI. The CDR3 extends over 14 amino acids. V lost 6 bases and J lost 7; bases outside the gene matches: 8. This CDR3 reads CASSAGQGAGEQYF. In nucleotides, the CDR3 is TGTGCCAGCTCGGCCGGACAGGGGGCCGGGGAGCAGTACTTC.

This clone was observed once. This chain connects TRBV7-8 to TRBJ1-6; D uncertain. The CDR3 has 15 amino acids. Per germline, CDR1 SGHVS and CDR2 FQNEAQ. V lost 5 bases and J 10 bases, leaving 18 bases between the germline ends. CDR3 nucleotide sequence: TGTGCCAGCAGCCCTCGAGGGCAGGCTAGATCACCCCTCCACTTT. Protein sequence: CASSPRGQARSPLHF.

The rearrangement links TRBV10-3 to TRBJ1-5, with D possibly being TRBD1 (5 bases). Germline CDR1 and CDR2: ENHRY and SYGVKD. The length of the CDR3 is 15 residues. Trimming took 2 bases from V and 3 from J, leaving 11 bases between them. The chain's CDR3 is CAISERQGTNQPQHF. In DNA form, the CDR3 reads TGTGCCATCAGTGAGAGGCAGGGTACCAATCAGCCCCAGCATTTT.

The CDR3: CASSPSSPGLNEAFF. DNA of the CDR3: TGTGCCAGCAGCCCCTCCTCCCCGGGACTCAATGAAGCTTTCTTT. The chain employs TRBV4-2 and TRBJ1-1; TRBD1 is a possible D gene (5 bases). This CDR3 has 15 amino acids. In germline, CDR1 is LGHNA, CDR2 YNFKEQ. Trimming pared 4 bases from V and 7 bases from J, leaving 19 bases between.

The chain carries TRBV19 and TRBJ1-6, with 7 positions matching TRBD1. The CDR3 contains 15 residues. The germline V gene has CDR1 LNHDA and CDR2 SQIVND (reference sequence). The trim removed 3 bases at V and 4 bases at J, leaving 3 bases unmatched. CDR3 DNA: TGTGCCAGTAGTATGGAGGGACAGTATAATTCACCCCTCCACTTT. Translated: CASSMEGQYNSPLHF. Drawing the rest from reference TRBV19 and TRBJ1-6, the complete variable domain is DGGITQSPKYLFRKEGQNVTLSCEQNLNHDAMYWYRQDPGQGLRLIYYSQIVNDFQKGDIAEGYSVSREKKESFPLTVTSAQKNPTAFYLCASSMEGQYNSPLHFGNGTRLTVT.